This T cell receptor (beta chain) was sequenced during a study of cytomegalovirus exposure and HLA in healthy donors. To note about this clone: The target antigen is unknown.

60 Vbeta and 13 Jbeta primers were used in PCR. Produced via immunoSEQ multiplex PCR; TCRdb's table is partial and in-frame only. This repertoire shows 150,000 to 200,000 clones, about 88% found once; its top ten account for about 0.23%. Study-level findings and limits: Within the data, a cluster of highly shared sequence variants was likely a sequencing artifact. Presence/absence analysis assumed near-uniform sequencing depth across donors.

This TCR came from a girl in the first two years of life in good health and CMV-seronegative. Sequencing was done on a sample of PBMCs.

The CDR3, as DNA: TGTGCCACCCGACAGGGGGAGACTGAAGCTTTCTTT. Protein product: CATRQGETEAFF. The chain combines TRBV5-4 with TRBJ1-1; 9 bases fit TRBD1. CDR3 length: 12 amino acids. V shed 9 bases and J 5 bases; nucleotides not matched to a gene: 5. Looked up from germline, CDR1 is SGHNT and CDR2 is YYREEE (reference sequence).